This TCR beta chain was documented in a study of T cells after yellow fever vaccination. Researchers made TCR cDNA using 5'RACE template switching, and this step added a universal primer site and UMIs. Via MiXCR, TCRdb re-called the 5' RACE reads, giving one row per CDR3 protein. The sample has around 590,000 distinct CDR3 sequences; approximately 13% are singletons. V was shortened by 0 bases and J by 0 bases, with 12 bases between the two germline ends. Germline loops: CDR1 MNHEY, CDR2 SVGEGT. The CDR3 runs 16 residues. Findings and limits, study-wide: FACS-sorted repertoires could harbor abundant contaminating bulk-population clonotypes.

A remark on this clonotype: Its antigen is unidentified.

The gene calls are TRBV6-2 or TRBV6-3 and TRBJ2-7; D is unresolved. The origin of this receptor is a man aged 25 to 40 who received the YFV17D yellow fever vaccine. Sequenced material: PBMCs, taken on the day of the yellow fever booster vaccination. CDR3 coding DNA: TGTGCCAGCAGTTACTCGTTGGACGGCAGCTCCTACGAGCAGTACTTC. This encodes CASSYSLDGSSYEQYF.